The rows below give T cell receptor beta chains drawn from one sample of a study of follicular helper T cells after annual influenza vaccination. Sequenced by immunoSEQ multiplex PCR; TCRdb stores in-frame clones only, minus some. The top ten hold over 0.7% of the sample, which has 9,900 or so clones, 70% to 85% seen once. The input for sequencing was CXCR5- memory CD4+ T cells sorted from blood, taken on the day of influenza vaccination. The origin of the receptors is an adult who received the influenza vaccine. Both conserved end residues are part of each CDR3. A D gene is named only where the DNA matches it firmly. Clone size is given for some rows only: seen once, a few or many times, or a class if the clone is expanded.

j_gene: TRBJ1-1
d_gene: .
abundance: .
v_gene: TRBV19
CDR3aa: CASSRGLETEAFF
CDR3nt: TGTGCCAGTAGTAGGGGTCTGGAGACTGAAGCTTTCTTT

j_gene: TRBJ2-4
d_gene: .
abundance: .
v_gene: TRBV7-9
CDR3aa: CASSYDAAKNIQYF
CDR3nt: TGTGCCAGCAGCTATGACGCAGCCAAAAACATTCAGTACTTC

j_gene: TRBJ2-1
d_gene: TRBD2
abundance: .
v_gene: TRBV7-2
CDR3aa: CASSSGGLAGNEQFF
CDR3nt: TGTGCCAGCAGCTCCGGGGGACTAGCGGGCAATGAGCAGTTCTTC

j_gene: TRBJ1-1
d_gene: .
abundance: .
v_gene: TRBV6-1
CDR3aa: CANGRDGNSEAFF
CDR3nt: TGTGCCAATGGAAGGGACGGGAACTCTGAAGCTTTCTTT

j_gene: TRBJ2-7
d_gene: TRBD1
abundance: few
v_gene: TRBV4-1
CDR3aa: CASSQEYRGFYEQYF
CDR3nt: TGCGCCAGCAGCCAAGAATACAGGGGATTCTACGAGCAGTACTTC

j_gene: TRBJ2-1
d_gene: .
abundance: .
v_gene: TRBV29-1
CDR3aa: CSGADRAFYNEQFF
CDR3nt: TGCAGCGGCGCTGACAGAGCTTTCTACAATGAGCAGTTCTTC

j_gene: TRBJ1-5
d_gene: .
abundance: .
v_gene: TRBV7-9
CDR3aa: CASSQSNQPQHF
CDR3nt: TGTGCCAGCAGCCAGTCTAATCAGCCCCAGCATTTT

j_gene: TRBJ1-1
d_gene: TRBD1
abundance: .
v_gene: TRBV5-1
CDR3aa: CASSFGRPDRVDEAFF
CDR3nt: TGCGCCAGCAGCTTCGGGCGGCCTGACAGGGTTGACGAAGCTTTCTTT

j_gene: TRBJ1-1
d_gene: TRBD1
abundance: .
v_gene: TRBV27
CDR3aa: CASLGQGPRDEAFF
CDR3nt: TGTGCCAGCTTGGGACAGGGCCCTAGGGACGAAGCTTTCTTT

j_gene: TRBJ2-2
d_gene: TRBD2
abundance: .
v_gene: TRBV6-6
CDR3aa: CASSYGGGTTGELFF
CDR3nt: TGTGCCAGCAGTTACGGGGGGGGAACCACCGGGGAGCTGTTTTTT

j_gene: TRBJ2-3
d_gene: .
abundance: .
v_gene: TRBV5-4
CDR3aa: CASSLSKGPDTQYF
CDR3nt: TGTGCCAGCAGCTTGTCTAAGGGTCCAGATACGCAGTATTTT

j_gene: TRBJ2-7
d_gene: .
abundance: .
v_gene: TRBV9
CDR3aa: CASSPGTGDYEQYF
CDR3nt: TGTGCCAGCAGCCCCGGCACAGGTGACTACGAGCAGTACTTC

j_gene: TRBJ2-1
d_gene: TRBD1
abundance: .
v_gene: TRBV9
CDR3aa: CASSVVPGGEQFF
CDR3nt: TGTGCCAGCAGCGTAGTGCCAGGGGGTGAGCAGTTCTTC

j_gene: TRBJ1-2
d_gene: .
abundance: .
v_gene: TRBV6-1
CDR3aa: CASSERGNYGYTF
CDR3nt: TGTGCCAGCAGTGAACGGGGGAACTATGGCTACACCTTC

j_gene: TRBJ1-2
d_gene: .
abundance: .
v_gene: TRBV28
CDR3aa: CATSPSGRTDGYTF
CDR3nt: TGTGCCACCTCACCATCAGGGAGGACGGATGGCTACACCTTC

j_gene: TRBJ2-5
d_gene: .
abundance: .
v_gene: TRBV7-7
CDR3aa: CASTPGGETQYF
CDR3nt: TGTGCTAGCACCCCGGGCGGGGAGACCCAGTACTTC

j_gene: TRBJ2-1
d_gene: .
abundance: .
v_gene: TRBV7-2
CDR3aa: CASSVRGTYNEQFF
CDR3nt: TGTGCCAGCAGCGTAAGGGGGACCTACAATGAGCAGTTCTTC

j_gene: TRBJ1-1
d_gene: .
abundance: .
v_gene: TRBV5-4
CDR3aa: CASSYRVNTEAFF
CDR3nt: TGTGCCAGCAGTTACAGGGTGAACACTGAAGCTTTCTTT

j_gene: TRBJ2-3
d_gene: TRBD2
abundance: .
v_gene: TRBV5-1
CDR3aa: CASSSGTTTTDTQYF
CDR3nt: TGCGCCAGCAGCTCCGGGACTACTACCACAGATACGCAGTATTTT

j_gene: TRBJ1-6
d_gene: .
abundance: .
v_gene: TRBV7-2
CDR3aa: CASSLRTLQGTSPLHF
CDR3nt: TGTGCCAGCAGCTTACGCACTCTTCAGGGGACCTCACCCCTCCACTTT

j_gene: TRBJ1-2
d_gene: .
abundance: few
v_gene: TRBV6-4
CDR3aa: CASSETSRPGGGYTF
CDR3nt: TGTGCCAGCAGTGAGACCTCCCGTCCAGGCGGAGGCTACACCTTC

j_gene: TRBJ2-2
d_gene: TRBD2
abundance: once
v_gene: TRBV7-2
CDR3aa: CASSSGTSGRATGELFF
CDR3nt: TGTGCCAGCAGCTCCGGGACTAGCGGGAGGGCCACCGGGGAGCTGTTTTTT

j_gene: TRBJ1-1
d_gene: TRBD1
abundance: .
v_gene: TRBV6-5
CDR3aa: CASNRGTANTEAFF
CDR3nt: TGTGCCAGCAACCGAGGGACAGCGAACACTGAAGCTTTCTTT

j_gene: TRBJ1-3
d_gene: TRBD1
abundance: .
v_gene: TRBV4-2
CDR3aa: CASSQVVQGHSGNTIYF
CDR3nt: TGTGCCAGCAGCCAAGTAGTACAGGGGCACTCTGGAAACACCATATATTTT

j_gene: TRBJ2-5
d_gene: .
abundance: .
v_gene: TRBV28
CDR3aa: CASSLDQEETQYF
CDR3nt: TGTGCCAGCAGTTTAGATCAAGAAGAGACCCAGTACTTC

j_gene: TRBJ2-5
d_gene: .
abundance: .
v_gene: TRBV19
CDR3aa: CASSQRGIETQYF
CDR3nt: TGTGCCAGTAGCCAGAGAGGGATAGAGACCCAGTACTTC

j_gene: TRBJ2-7
d_gene: .
abundance: .
v_gene: TRBV7-2
CDR3aa: CASRISYEQYF
CDR3nt: TGTGCCAGCAGGATCTCCTACGAGCAGTACTTC

j_gene: TRBJ2-3
d_gene: .
abundance: .
v_gene: TRBV7-6
CDR3aa: CASSQRGQLAADTQYF
CDR3nt: TGTGCCAGCAGCCAACGGGGACAGCTAGCGGCAGATACGCAGTATTTT

j_gene: TRBJ1-2
d_gene: .
abundance: .
v_gene: TRBV15
CDR3aa: CATSREGARSYGYTF
CDR3nt: TGTGCCACCAGCAGAGAGGGGGCGCGGAGCTATGGCTACACCTTC

j_gene: TRBJ2-2
d_gene: TRBD2
abundance: .
v_gene: TRBV29-1
CDR3aa: CSVHPGTSGRYTGELFF
CDR3nt: TGCAGCGTCCATCCCGGGACTAGCGGGAGATACACCGGGGAGCTGTTTTTT

j_gene: TRBJ2-7
d_gene: TRBD2
abundance: .
v_gene: TRBV14
CDR3aa: CASSQVRTSGGYYEQYF
CDR3nt: TGTGCCAGCAGCCAAGTCAGAACTAGCGGGGGGTATTACGAGCAGTACTTC